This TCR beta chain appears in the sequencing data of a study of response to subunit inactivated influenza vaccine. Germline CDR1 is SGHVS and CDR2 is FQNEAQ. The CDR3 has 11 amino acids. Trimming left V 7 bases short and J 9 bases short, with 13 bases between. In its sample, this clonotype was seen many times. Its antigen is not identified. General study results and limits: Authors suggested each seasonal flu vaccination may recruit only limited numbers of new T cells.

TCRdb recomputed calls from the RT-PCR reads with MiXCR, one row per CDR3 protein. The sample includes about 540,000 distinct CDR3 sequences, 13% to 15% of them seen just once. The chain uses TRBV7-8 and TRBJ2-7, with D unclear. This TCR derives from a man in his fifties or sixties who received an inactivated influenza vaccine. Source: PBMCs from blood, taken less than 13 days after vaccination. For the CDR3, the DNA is TGTGCCAGCACCTCATCTGGGATGCAGTACTTC. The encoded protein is CASTSSGMQYF.